The 22 T cell receptor beta chains presented below share a single source sample, sequenced in a study of T cell repertoires in aging, cancer and after chemotherapy. Multiplex touch-down PCR with TRB-A/B primers amplified rearranged V-D-J TRB sequences. TCRdb re-called the multiplex PCR reads through MiXCR, storing one row per CDR3 protein. The sample lists about 18,000 distinct CDR3 sequences, 40% to 55% occurring once. Peripheral blood genomic DNA, not sorted cells or RNA, was the template. What was sequenced was blood. Receptor source: a human donor in good health.

The gene calls are TRBV19 and TRBJ2-5, with TRBD2 matching over 8 bases. J was trimmed by 4 bases and V by 2 bases; bases with no gene match: 6. CDR1 and CDR2 from the germline V gene are LNHDA and SQIVND (reference sequence). The length of the CDR3 is 15 residues. CDR3 residues: CASSIMGLAGETQYF. The DNA of the CDR3 is TGTGCCAGTAGTATAATGGGGCTAGCGGGAGAGACCCAGTACTTC.

This chain uses TRBV19 with TRBJ1-1; tentatively, D is TRBD1 (5 bases). V lost 3 bases and J 9 bases, leaving 11 bases between the germline ends. Germline lookup yields CDR1 LNHDA and CDR2 SQIVND (reference sequence). This CDR3 is 12 amino acids long. The CDR3 reads CASSIWGDKAFF. The CDR3 DNA reads as TGTGCCAGTAGTATCTGGGGGGATAAAGCTTTCTTT.

CDR3 nucleotide sequence: TGTGCCAGCAGTCATGGGGAGGCGTACAATGAGCAGTTCTTC. It encodes CASSHGEAYNEQFF. V is TRBV6-2 or TRBV6-3 and J is TRBJ2-1; the D gene is possibly TRBD2 (6 bases). CDR3 length: 14 residues. V was clipped by 5 bases and J by 4 bases, with 12 bases between them. Germline CDR1 is MNHEY and CDR2 is SVGEGT.

This clonotype has only a few counts. The chain recombines TRBV19 with TRBJ2-3; possibly TRBD1 or TRBD2 for D (5 bases each). This CDR3 is built from 15 residues. Germline V gives CDR1 LNHDA, CDR2 SQIVND (reference sequence). V dropped 5 bases and J dropped 2 bases, with 14 bases sitting between them. CDR3 sequence reads: CASSAGDVNTDTQYF. The CDR3 nucleotides are TGTGCCAGTAGTGCCGGGGACGTCAACACAGATACGCAGTATTTT.

This clonotype was recorded a few times. The chain joins TRBV19 to TRBJ1-6; a possible D gene is TRBD1 (5 bases). Germline lookup yields CDR1 LNHDA and CDR2 SQIVND (reference sequence). This CDR3 has 12 amino acids. V lost 7 bases, J lost 8 bases, and 9 bases lay in between. The CDR3 protein is CASTKGDSPLHF. In nucleotides, the CDR3 is TGTGCCAGTACCAAAGGGGATTCACCCCTCCACTTT.

Notes on this clonotype: The CDR3 end shows no conserved phenylalanine or tryptophan, and so a read error is likely. The DNA is left out, because the CDR3 cannot be placed on it with certainty; the CDR3 is given as TCRdb lists it. V and J are TRBV6-1 and TRBJ1-6; the tabulated D call, TRBD1, remains unverified against the DNA. The CDR3 spans 11 residues, counting both ends. CDR1 and CDR2 from the germline V gene are MNHNS and SASEGT. Here the CDR3 reads CASSEEGGPVL.

The rearrangement uses TRBV18 and TRBJ2-5, with 7 bases that match TRBD1. This CDR3 spans 16 amino acids. Germline V gene data show CDR1 as KGHSH and CDR2 as LQKENI. J gave up 1 base and V 2 bases, and 7 bases lay outside the gene matches. DNA of the CDR3: TGTGCCAGCTCACCAAGGGGGACAGTGCTCCAAGAGACCCAGTACTTC. Amino acids: CASSPRGTVLQETQYF.

The CDR3 coding sequence is TGCAGCGTTGAGGGGACAGACCTCACAGATACGCAGTATTTT. This codes for CSVEGTDLTDTQYF. The rearrangement uses TRBV29-1 and TRBJ2-3; 7 nucleotides match TRBD1. This CDR3 has 14 amino acids. The J segment lost 2 bases and the V segment lost 3 bases, leaving 5 bases of the junction unmatched. Looked up from germline, CDR1 is SQVTM and CDR2 is ANQGSEA.

V usage is TRBV5-4 and J usage is TRBJ2-5; 8 positions match TRBD1. The J segment lost 5 bases and the V segment lost 1 base, leaving 7 bases of the junction unmatched. The germline V gene encodes CDR1 SGHNT and CDR2 YYREEE (reference sequence). The CDR3 runs to 15 residues. As DNA, the CDR3 is TGTGCCAGCAGCTTGCAGGGGGCGATCGGGGAGACCCAGTACTTC. This encodes CASSLQGAIGETQYF.

This clonotype showed up just a few times. The V gene is TRBV6-5, the J gene TRBJ2-3; possibly TRBD1 for D (6 bases). Germline CDR1 reads MNHEY; CDR2 reads SVGAGI. The CDR3 sequence is 14 residues long. Deletions cut 7 bases from V and 2 bases from J, with 13 bases between. The chain's CDR3 is CASTMDSLTDTQYF. As DNA, the CDR3 is TGTGCCAGCACCATGGACAGCCTCACAGATACGCAGTATTTT.

In its sample, this clonotype was seen a few times. V gene TRBV6-2 or TRBV6-3 combines with J gene TRBJ2-7, with TRBD1 matching 9 bases. The V and J ends lost 4 bases and 5 bases, in that order; junction bases with no gene match: 9. The germline V gene encodes CDR1 MNHEY and CDR2 SVGEGT. CDR3 length: 15 residues. DNA for the CDR3: TGTGCCAGCAGTTTACCGGGACAGGGAGTCGACGAGCAGTACTTC. Its translation is CASSLPGQGVDEQYF.

The rearrangement links TRBV6-1 to TRBJ1-5; perhaps TRBD1 as D (5 bases). Germline V lookup: CDR1 MNHNS, CDR2 SASEGT. The CDR3 runs 17 residues. V was cut by 5 bases and J by 0 bases, with 17 bases left in between. The CDR3 region is CASSSRPGTDSNQPQHF. The CDR3 DNA reads as TGTGCCAGCAGTTCGAGACCTGGGACGGATAGCAATCAGCCCCAGCATTTT.

This clonotype was observed a handful of times. The V call is TRBV11-1, the J call TRBJ2-2; D remains unclear. The CDR3 totals 13 residues. Trimming stripped 10 bases from V and 6 bases from J, with 15 bases between. From germline, CDR1 is SGHAT and CDR2 FQDESV (reference sequence). The chain's CDR3 is CATSRPKAGELFF. CDR3 coding DNA: TGTGCCACTTCACGTCCGAAGGCCGGGGAGCTGTTTTTT.

The rearrangement uses TRBV18 and TRBJ1-1, with 7 bases that match TRBD1. The germline V gene encodes CDR1 KGHSH and CDR2 LQKENI. The CDR3 contains 14 residues. V shed 3 bases and J 6 bases; nucleotides not matched to a gene: 7. CDR3 sequence reads: CASSPGQRGSEAFF. CDR3 in DNA: TGTGCCAGCTCACCGGGACAGAGAGGTTCTGAAGCTTTCTTT.

This chain uses TRBV6-5 with TRBJ2-3, with 10 bases identical to TRBD1. After removal of 4 bases from V and 4 bases from J, the junction contained 2 bases not matched to a gene. Germline V gene sequence: CDR1 MNHEY, CDR2 SVGAGI. The CDR3 contains 14 residues. The CDR3 region has the DNA TGTGCCAGCAGTTCCGGGACAGGGGCAGATACGCAGTATTTT. Its protein product is CASSSGTGADTQYF.

The rearrangement links TRBV15 to TRBJ1-3, with D possibly being TRBD1 (6 bases). Germline V CDR1 and CDR2: LNHNV, YYDKDF (reference sequence). The CDR3 runs to 17 residues. The ends were cut back, 0 bases at V and 8 bases at J, with 20 bases in the middle. CDR3 protein: CATSRDPLGTTSDTIYF. The CDR3 bases are TGTGCCACCAGCAGAGATCCCCTCGGGACAACCAGTGACACCATATATTTT.

This clonotype was seen only once. The V gene is TRBV6-5, the J gene TRBJ1-1; a weak D match, TRBD1 (6 bases). This CDR3 region has 14 residues. Germline V gene sequence: CDR1 MNHEY, CDR2 SVGAGI. The germline V and J ends were trimmed by 5 bases and 6 bases, with 16 bases remaining between them. The CDR3 loop reads CASSPSFRGAEAFF. CDR3 coding DNA: TGTGCCAGCAGTCCCTCCTTTAGGGGGGCTGAAGCTTTCTTT.

The chain carries TRBV19 and TRBJ2-7, with 7 bases fitting TRBD1. After removal of 5 bases from V and 0 bases from J, the junction contained 10 bases not matched to a gene. CDR1 LNHDA and CDR2 SQIVND come from the germline V gene (reference sequence). The CDR3 totals 16 residues. CDR3 bases: TGTGCCAGTAGTTCGTCCGGGACAGCGGTCTCCTACGAGCAGTACTTC. Translating it yields CASSSSGTAVSYEQYF.

The chain recombines TRBV7-9 with TRBJ2-5; 10 bases are a match to TRBD2. Per the germline V gene, CDR1 is SEHNR and CDR2 is FQNEAQ (reference sequence). J gave up 4 bases and V 5 bases, and 4 bases lay outside the gene matches. The CDR3 runs to 14 residues. As DNA, the CDR3 is TGTGCCAGCAGCCCTAGCGGGGGCGGAGAGACCCAGTACTTC. It is translated as CASSPSGGGETQYF. The whole variable domain, filled in from reference TRBV7-9 and TRBJ2-5, reads DTGVSQNPRHKITKRGQNVTFRCDPISEHNRLYWYRQTLGQGPEFLTYFQNEAQLEKSRLLSDRFSAERPKGSFSTLEIQRTEQGDSAMYLCASSPSGGGETQYFGPGTRLLVL.

The rearrangement links TRBV18 to TRBJ1-6; 7 nucleotides align to TRBD1. Germline V gives CDR1 KGHSH, CDR2 LQKENI. V was pared by 3 bases and J by 0 bases, with 8 bases of the junction left unmatched. This CDR3 contains 18 residues. The CDR3 is CASSPEGTESSYNSPLHF. CDR3 DNA sequence: TGTGCCAGCTCACCGGAGGGGACAGAGAGCTCCTATAATTCACCCCTCCACTTT. Full variable domain (outside the CDR3, taken from reference TRBV18 and TRBJ1-6): NAGVMQNPRHLVRRRGQEARLRCSPMKGHSHVYWYRQLPEEGLKFMVYLQKENIIDESGMPKERFSAEFPKEGPSILRIQQVVRGDSAAYFCASSPEGTESSYNSPLHFGNGTRLTVT.

The rearrangement joins TRBV30 to TRBJ2-3, with 12 bases matching TRBD1. This CDR3 has 18 residues. Germline trimming cut 5 bases from V and 2 bases from J; bases unmatched to any gene: 14. CDR1 is GTSNPN, CDR2 SVGIG, per germline (reference sequence). The CDR3 here is CAWLKGQGARPLTDTQYF. The CDR3 DNA reads as TGTGCCTGGCTAAAGGGACAGGGGGCGAGGCCTCTCACAGATACGCAGTATTTT.

This clonotype was detected a few times. V gene TRBV6-1 combines with J gene TRBJ2-3; 9 bases line up with TRBD2. The CDR3 runs 13 residues. Looked up from germline, CDR1 is MNHNS and CDR2 is SASEGT. The V gene end was trimmed by 7 bases and the J gene end by 6 bases; junction bases not matched to a gene: 5. CDR3 sequence reads: CASMTSGPDTQYF. The CDR3, as DNA: TGTGCCAGCATGACTAGCGGACCCGATACGCAGTATTTT.